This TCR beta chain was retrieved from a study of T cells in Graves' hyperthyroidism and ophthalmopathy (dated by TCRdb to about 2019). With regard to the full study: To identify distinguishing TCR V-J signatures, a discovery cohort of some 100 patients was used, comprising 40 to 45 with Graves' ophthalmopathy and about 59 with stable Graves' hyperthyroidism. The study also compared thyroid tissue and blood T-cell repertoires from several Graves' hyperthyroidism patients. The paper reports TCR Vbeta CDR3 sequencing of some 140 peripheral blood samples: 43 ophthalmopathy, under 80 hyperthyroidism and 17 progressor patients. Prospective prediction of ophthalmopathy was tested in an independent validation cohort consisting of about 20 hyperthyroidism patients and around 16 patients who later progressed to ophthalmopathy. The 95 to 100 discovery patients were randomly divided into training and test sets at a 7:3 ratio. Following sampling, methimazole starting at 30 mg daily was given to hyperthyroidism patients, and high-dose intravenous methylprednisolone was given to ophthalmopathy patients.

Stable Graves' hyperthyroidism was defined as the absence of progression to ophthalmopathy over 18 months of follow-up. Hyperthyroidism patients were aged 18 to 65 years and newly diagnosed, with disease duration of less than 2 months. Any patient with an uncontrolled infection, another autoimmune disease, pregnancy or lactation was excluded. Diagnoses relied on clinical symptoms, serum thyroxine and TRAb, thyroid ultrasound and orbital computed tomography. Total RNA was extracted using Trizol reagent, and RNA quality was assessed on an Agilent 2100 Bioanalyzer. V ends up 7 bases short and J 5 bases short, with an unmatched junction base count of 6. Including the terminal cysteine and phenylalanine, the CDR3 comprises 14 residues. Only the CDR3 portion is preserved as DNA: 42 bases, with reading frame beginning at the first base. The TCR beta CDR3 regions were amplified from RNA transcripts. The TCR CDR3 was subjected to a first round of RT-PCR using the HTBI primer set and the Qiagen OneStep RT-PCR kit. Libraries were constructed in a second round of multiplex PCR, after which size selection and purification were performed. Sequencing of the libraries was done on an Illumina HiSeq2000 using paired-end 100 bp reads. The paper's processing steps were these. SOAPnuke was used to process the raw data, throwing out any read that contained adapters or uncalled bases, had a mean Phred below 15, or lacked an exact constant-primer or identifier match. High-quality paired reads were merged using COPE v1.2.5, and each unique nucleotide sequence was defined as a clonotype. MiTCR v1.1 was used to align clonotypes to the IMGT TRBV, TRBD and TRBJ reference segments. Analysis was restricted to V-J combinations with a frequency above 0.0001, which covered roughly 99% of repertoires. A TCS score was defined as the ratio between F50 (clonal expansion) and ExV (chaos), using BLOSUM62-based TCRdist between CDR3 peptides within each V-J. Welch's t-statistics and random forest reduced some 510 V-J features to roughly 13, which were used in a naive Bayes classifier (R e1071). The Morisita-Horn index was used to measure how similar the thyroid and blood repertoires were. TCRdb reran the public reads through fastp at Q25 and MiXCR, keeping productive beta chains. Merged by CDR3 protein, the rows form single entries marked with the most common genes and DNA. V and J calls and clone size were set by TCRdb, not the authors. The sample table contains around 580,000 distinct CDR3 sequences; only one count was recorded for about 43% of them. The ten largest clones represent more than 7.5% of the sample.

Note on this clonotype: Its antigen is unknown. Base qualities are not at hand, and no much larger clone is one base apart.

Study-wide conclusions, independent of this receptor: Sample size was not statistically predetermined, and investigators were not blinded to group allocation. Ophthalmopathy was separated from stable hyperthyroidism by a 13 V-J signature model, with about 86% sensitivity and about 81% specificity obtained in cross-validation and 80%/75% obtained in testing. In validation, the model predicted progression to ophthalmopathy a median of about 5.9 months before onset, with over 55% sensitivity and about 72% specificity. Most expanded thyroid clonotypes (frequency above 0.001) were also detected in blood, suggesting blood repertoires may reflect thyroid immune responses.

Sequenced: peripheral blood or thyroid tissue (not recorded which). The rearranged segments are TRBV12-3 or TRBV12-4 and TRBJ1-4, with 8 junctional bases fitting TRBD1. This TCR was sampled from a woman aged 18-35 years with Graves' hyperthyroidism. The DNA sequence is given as TGTGCCAGCACCAAGGGACAGGTCAATGAAAAACTGTTTTTT. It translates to CASTKGQVNEKLFF.